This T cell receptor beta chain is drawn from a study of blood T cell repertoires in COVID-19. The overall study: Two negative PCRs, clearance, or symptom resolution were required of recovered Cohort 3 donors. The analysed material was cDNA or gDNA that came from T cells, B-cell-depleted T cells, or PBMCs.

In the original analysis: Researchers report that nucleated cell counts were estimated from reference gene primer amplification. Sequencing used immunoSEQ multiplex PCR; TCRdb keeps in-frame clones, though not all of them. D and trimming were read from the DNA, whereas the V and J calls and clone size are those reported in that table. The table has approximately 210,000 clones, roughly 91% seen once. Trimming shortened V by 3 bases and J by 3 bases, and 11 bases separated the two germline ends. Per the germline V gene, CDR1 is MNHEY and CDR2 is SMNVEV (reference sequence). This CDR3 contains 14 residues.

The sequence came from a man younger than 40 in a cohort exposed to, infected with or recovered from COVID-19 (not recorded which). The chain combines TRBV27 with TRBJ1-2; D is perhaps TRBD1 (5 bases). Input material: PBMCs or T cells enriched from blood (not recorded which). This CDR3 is CASSLGRADYGYTF. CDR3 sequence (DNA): TGTGCCAGCAGTTTGGGCAGGGCGGACTATGGCTACACCTTC.